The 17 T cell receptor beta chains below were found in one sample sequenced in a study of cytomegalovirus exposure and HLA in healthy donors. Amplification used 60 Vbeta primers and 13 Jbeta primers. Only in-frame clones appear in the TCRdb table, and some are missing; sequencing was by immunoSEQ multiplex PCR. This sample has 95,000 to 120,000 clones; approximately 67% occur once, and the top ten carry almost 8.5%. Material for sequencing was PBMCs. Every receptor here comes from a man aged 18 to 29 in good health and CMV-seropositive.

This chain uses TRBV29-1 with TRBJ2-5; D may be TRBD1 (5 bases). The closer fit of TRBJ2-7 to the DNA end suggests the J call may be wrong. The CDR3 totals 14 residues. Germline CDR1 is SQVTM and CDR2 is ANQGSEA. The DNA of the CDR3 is TGCAGCGTTGTAACGACAGCCCTCACCTACGAGCAGTACTTC. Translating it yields CSVVTTALTYEQYF.

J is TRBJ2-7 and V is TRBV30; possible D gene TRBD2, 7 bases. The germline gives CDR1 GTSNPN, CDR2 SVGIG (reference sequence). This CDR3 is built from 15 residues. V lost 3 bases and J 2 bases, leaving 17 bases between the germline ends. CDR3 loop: CAWRSPGGPPYEQYF. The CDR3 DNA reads TGTGCCTGGAGGTCGCCCGGGGGGCCACCCTACGAGCAGTACTTC.

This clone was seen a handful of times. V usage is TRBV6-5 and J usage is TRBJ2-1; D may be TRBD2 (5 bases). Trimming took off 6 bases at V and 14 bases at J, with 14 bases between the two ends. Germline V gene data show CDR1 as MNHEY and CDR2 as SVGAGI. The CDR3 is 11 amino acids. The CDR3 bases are TGTGCCAGCAGCTCCCGGGAAATTGAGTTCTTC. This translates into CASSSREIEFF.

CDR3 bases: TGCGCCAGCAGCCCGGGACTAGCGGGAATCCAAGAGACCCAGTACTTC. It is translated as CASSPGLAGIQETQYF. The chain has TRBV4-1 and TRBJ2-5; TRBD2 aligns across 13 bases. The ends lost 4 bases at V and 1 base at J; junction bases unmatched: 3. This CDR3 contains 16 residues. In germline, CDR1 is MGHRA, CDR2 YSYEKL.

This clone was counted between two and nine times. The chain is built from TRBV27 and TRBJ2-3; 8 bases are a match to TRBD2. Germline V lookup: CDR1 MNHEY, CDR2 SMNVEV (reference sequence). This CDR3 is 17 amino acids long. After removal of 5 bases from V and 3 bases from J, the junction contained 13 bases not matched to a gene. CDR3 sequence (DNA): TGTGCCAGCAGTCCGTTATCGGGGGGGCTAGGGACAGATACGCAGTATTTT. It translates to CASSPLSGGLGTDTQYF.

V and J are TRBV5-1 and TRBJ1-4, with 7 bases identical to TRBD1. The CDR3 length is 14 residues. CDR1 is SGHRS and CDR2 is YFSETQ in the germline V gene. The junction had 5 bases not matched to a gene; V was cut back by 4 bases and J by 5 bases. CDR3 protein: CASSRQGLNEKLFF. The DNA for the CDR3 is TGCGCCAGCAGCCGACAGGGCCTGAATGAAAAACTGTTTTTT.

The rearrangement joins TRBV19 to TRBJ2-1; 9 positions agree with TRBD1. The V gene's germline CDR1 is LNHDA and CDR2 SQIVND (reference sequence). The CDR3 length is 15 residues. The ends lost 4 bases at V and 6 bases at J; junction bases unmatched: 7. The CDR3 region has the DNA TGTGCCAGTAGTACCCTGGACAGGGGAGGCAATGAGCAGTTCTTC. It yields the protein CASSTLDRGGNEQFF.

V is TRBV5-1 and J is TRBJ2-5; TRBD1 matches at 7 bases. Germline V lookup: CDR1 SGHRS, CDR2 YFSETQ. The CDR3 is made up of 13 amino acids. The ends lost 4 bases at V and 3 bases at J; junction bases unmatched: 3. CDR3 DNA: TGCGCCAGCAGCGCCGGGACAGAAGAGACCCAGTACTTC. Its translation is CASSAGTEETQYF.

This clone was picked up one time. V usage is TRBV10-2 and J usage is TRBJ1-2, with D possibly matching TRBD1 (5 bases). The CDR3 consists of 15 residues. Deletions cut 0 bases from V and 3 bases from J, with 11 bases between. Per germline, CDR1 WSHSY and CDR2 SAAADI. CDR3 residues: CASSESGLGDYGYTF. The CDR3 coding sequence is TGCGCCAGCAGTGAGTCGGGATTAGGGGACTATGGCTACACCTTC.

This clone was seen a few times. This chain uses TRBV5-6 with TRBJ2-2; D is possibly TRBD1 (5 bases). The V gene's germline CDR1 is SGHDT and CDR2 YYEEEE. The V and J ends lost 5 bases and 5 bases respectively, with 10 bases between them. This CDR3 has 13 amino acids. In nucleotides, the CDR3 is TGTGCCAGCAGTCCGGACAAAACCGGGGAGCTGTTTTTT. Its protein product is CASSPDKTGELFF.

CDR3 bases: TGCGCCAGCAGGTCTCTAGCGGGGGGAGCCCAAGAGACCCAGTACTTC. It is translated as CASRSLAGGAQETQYF. The V call is TRBV5-1, the J call TRBJ2-5, with TRBD2 identical over 11 bases. CDR1 SGHRS and CDR2 YFSETQ come from the germline V gene. The V segment lost 5 bases and the J segment 1 base; nucleotides outside the gene matches: 7. The CDR3 runs to 16 residues.

CDR3 bases: TGTGCCAGCACCGAAGGCGGGCGCCACGAGCAGTACGTC. Amino acid sequence: CASTEGGRHEQYV. The chain carries TRBV6-1 and TRBJ2-7, with D perhaps matching TRBD2 (5 bases). This CDR3 is 13 amino acids long. V was cut by 7 bases and J by 5 bases, with 15 bases left in between. Germline V CDR1 and CDR2: MNHNS, SASEGT.

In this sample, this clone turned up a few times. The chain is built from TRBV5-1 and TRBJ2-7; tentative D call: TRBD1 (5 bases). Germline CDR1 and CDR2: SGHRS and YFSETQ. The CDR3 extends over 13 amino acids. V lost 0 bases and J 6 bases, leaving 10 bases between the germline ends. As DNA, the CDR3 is TGCGCCAGCAGCTTGGGTAGGGGCTCCGAGCAGTACTTC. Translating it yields CASSLGRGSEQYF.

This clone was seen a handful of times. The CDR3 region is CAISEEAGPSTDTQYF. CDR3 DNA sequence: TGTGCCATCAGTGAGGAAGCGGGGCCCAGTACAGATACGCAGTATTTT. The chain is built from TRBV10-3 and TRBJ2-3, with 7 positions matching TRBD2. Trimming cost V 2 bases and J 3 bases; bases outside gene matches: 8. Germline V gives CDR1 ENHRY, CDR2 SYGVKD. The CDR3 has 16 residues.

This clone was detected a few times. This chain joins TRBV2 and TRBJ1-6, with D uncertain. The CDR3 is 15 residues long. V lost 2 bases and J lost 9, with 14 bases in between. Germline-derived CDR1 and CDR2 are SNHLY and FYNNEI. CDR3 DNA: TGTGCCAGCAGTGAAAATAGGGAGAGACGTTCACCCCTCCACTTT. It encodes CASSENRERRSPLHF. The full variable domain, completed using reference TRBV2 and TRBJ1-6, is EPEVTQTPSHQVTQMGQEVILRCVPISNHLYFYWYRQILGQKVEFLVSFYNNEISEKSEIFDDQFSVERPDGSNFTLKIRSTKLEDSAMYFCASSENRERRSPLHFGNGTRLTVT.

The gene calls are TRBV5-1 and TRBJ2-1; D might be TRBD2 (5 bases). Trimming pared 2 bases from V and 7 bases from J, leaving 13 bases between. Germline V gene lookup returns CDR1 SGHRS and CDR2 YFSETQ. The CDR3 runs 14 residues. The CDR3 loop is CASSLTGVRNEQFF. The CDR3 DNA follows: TGCGCCAGCAGCTTAACCGGGGTTCGGAATGAGCAGTTCTTC.

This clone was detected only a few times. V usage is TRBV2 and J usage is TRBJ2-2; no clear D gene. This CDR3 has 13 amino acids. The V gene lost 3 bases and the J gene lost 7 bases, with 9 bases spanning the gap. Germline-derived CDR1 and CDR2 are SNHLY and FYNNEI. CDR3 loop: CASSDEFGGELFF. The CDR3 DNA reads TGTGCCAGCAGTGACGAGTTTGGCGGGGAGCTGTTTTTT.